A single sample is the source of the 2 T cell receptor beta chains below, sequenced in a study of T cell responses to AZD1222 COVID-19 vaccine. TCRdb's copy holds only in-frame clones and misses some; the assay was immunoSEQ multiplex PCR. Of 100,000 or so clones listed, about 85% were seen once; the top ten hold about 3%. Sequenced material: peripheral blood, taken on day 0 of AZD1222 vaccination. All receptors come from an adult in good health.

This clone came up a few times. The chain uses TRBV6-4 and TRBJ2-6, with D possibly matching TRBD1 (5 bases). V lost 0 bases, J lost 0 bases, and 6 bases lay in between. CDR1 is MRHNA and CDR2 is SNTAGT in the germline V gene. The CDR3 loop spans 16 amino acids. The CDR3 DNA reads TGTGCCAGCAGTGACTCCGGACACTCTGGGGCCAACGTCCTGACTTTC. Its protein product is CASSDSGHSGANVLTF.

This chain joins TRBV3-1 (or the pseudogene TRBV3-2) and TRBJ2-7, with D tentatively TRBD2 (5 bases). In germline, CDR1 is LGHDT, CDR2 YNNKEL (reference sequence). V was clipped by 0 bases and J by 2 bases, with 17 bases between them. There are 17 residues in the CDR3. CDR3 sequence: CASSQDSTNQSAYEQYV. CDR3 sequence (DNA): TGTGCCAGCAGCCAAGATTCGACTAACCAGAGCGCCTACGAGCAGTACGTC.